This entry is about one T cell receptor (beta chain). Only in-frame clones appear in the TCRdb table, and some are missing; sequencing was by immunoSEQ multiplex PCR. Among around 400,000 clones listed, 89% were seen once. This sample was included in a study of blood T cell repertoires in COVID-19. On the study more broadly: The United States, Italy and Spain supplied acute and convalescent COVID-19 samples. PBMCs, B-cell-depleted T cells, or T cells were the source of the cDNA or gDNA that made up the material.

With V trimmed by 5 bases and J by 0 bases, 6 bases remained unmatched. This CDR3 region has 15 residues. Germline-derived CDR1 and CDR2 are MNHEY and SVGAGI. This TCR was sampled from a man aged 35 to 55 with acute or convalescent COVID-19. Sequencing was performed on peripheral blood. J is TRBJ1-1 and V is TRBV6-5; TRBD1 matches at 7 bases. The CDR3 sequence is CASSPETGMNTEAFF. The CDR3 DNA reads as TGTGCCAGCAGTCCGGAGACAGGGATGAACACTGAAGCTTTCTTT.